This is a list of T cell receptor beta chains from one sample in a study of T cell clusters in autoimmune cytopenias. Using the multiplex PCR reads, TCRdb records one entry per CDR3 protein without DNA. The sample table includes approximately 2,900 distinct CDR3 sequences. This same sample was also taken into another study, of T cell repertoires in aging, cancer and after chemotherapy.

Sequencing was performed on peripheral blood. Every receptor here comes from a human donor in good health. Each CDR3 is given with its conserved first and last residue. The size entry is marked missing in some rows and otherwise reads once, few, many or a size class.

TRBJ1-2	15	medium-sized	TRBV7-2	CASSNNRGQGYGYTF
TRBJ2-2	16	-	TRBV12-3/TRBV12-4	CASRPEISSATGELFF
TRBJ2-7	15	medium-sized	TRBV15	CATSRDGGLAYEQYF
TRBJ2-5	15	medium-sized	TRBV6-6	CASSYPPGTVETQYF
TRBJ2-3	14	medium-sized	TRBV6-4	CASSDRLAGPTQYF
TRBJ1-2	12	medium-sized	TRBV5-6	CASSLGVGGYTF
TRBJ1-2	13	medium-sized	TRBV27	CASSLRQTYGYTF
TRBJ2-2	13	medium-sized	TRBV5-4	CATQDRRTGELFF
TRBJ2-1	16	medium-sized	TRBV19	CASSAPLGSSYNEQFF
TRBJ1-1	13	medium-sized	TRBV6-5	CASSYSRVSEAFF